Described below is a single T cell receptor beta chain sequence and its context. Primers: 60 Vbeta forward and 13 Jbeta reverse. Using immunoSEQ multiplex PCR, the repertoire was profiled, and TCRdb retains in-frame clones only, with some absent. Of about 180,000 clones detected, roughly 85% appear once; the ten largest clones hold approximately 0.73%. Germline loops: CDR1 LNHDA, CDR2 SQIVND (reference sequence). J lost 2 bases, V lost 7 bases, and 7 bases had no gene match. This CDR3 region has 14 residues. The sample comes from a study of cytomegalovirus exposure and HLA in healthy donors. The receptor was isolated from a woman aged 40 to 50 in good health and CMV-seronegative. The chain links TRBV19 to TRBJ1-2; 7 nucleotides line up with TRBD1. The sequencing input was PBMCs. CDR3 residues: CASIPGTANYGYTF. The CDR3 DNA follows: TGTGCCAGTATCCCCGGGACAGCGAACTATGGCTACACCTTC.